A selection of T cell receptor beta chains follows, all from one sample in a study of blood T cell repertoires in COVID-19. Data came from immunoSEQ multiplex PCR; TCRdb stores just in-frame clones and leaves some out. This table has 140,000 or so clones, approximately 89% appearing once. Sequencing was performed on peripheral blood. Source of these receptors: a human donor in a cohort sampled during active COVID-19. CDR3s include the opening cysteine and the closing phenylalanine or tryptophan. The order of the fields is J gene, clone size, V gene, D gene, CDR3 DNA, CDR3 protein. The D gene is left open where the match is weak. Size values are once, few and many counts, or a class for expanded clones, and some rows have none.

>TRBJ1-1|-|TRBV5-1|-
TGCGCCAGCAGCTTAGGGGGGGCGAACACTGAAGCTTTCTTT
CASSLGGANTEAFF
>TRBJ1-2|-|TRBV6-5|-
TGTGCCAGCAGTTACTCGAAAAGGAGGAATGGCTACACCTTC
CASSYSKRRNGYTF
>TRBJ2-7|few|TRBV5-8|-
TGTGCCAGCAGTTCACACAGGGCGACGGGTGAGCAGTACTTC
CASSSHRATGEQYF
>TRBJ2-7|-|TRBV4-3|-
TGCGCCAGCAGCCAAGATCGGGGGACCTACGAGCAGTACTTC
CASSQDRGTYEQYF
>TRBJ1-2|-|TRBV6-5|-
TGTGCCAGCAGTTACTCCGGCGGCCTTTACTATGGCTACACCTTC
CASSYSGGLYYGYTF
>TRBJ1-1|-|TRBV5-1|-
TGCGCCAGCAGCTTGGCCCCCGTCAACACTGAAGCTTTCTTT
CASSLAPVNTEAFF
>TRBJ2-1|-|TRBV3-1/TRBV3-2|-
TGTGCCAGCAGCCATTTAGCGGACAATGAGCAGTTCTTC
CASSHLADNEQFF
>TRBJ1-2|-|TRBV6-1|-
TGTGCCAGCAGTGAATCCCTATTCTCCGGGACAATGGTTAAAAAAACCTTC
CASSESLFSGTMVKKTF
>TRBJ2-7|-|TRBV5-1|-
TGCGCCAGCAGCCTCACAGGGATTCTTTACGAGCAGTACTTC
CASSLTGILYEQYF
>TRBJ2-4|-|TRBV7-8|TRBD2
TGTGCCAGCAGCTTCCTAGCGGGGGGGGACCGGATTCAGTACTTC
CASSFLAGGDRIQYF
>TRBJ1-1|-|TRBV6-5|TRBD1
TGTGCCAGCAGTTTCGACAGGGGCAAGACTGAAGCTTTCTTT
CASSFDRGKTEAFF
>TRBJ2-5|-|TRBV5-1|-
TGCGCCAGCGCAGGCCTATCTCAAGAGACCCAGTACTTC
CASAGLSQETQYF
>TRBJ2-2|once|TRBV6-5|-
TGTGCCAGCAATCGGGAGAGCACCGGGGAGCTGTTTTTT
CASNRESTGELFF
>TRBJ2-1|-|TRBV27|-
TGTGCCAGCAGTTCCGATGGCCCCTACAATGAGCAGTTCTTC
CASSSDGPYNEQFF
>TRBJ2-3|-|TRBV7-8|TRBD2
TGTGCCAGCAGCTTAGTACTAGCGGGCACAGATACGCAGTATTTT
CASSLVLAGTDTQYF
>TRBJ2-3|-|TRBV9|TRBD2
TGTGCCAGCAGCGGAGGACTAGGCTCGGATACGCAGTATTTT
CASSGGLGSDTQYF
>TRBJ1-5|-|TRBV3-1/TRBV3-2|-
TGTGCCAGCAGCCAAGACGGTACGCCCCAGCATTTT
CASSQDGTPQHF
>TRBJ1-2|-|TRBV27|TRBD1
TGTGCCAGCAGTCGGGGACAGGGATTTAACTATGGCTACACCTTC
CASSRGQGFNYGYTF
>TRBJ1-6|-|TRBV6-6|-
TGTGCCAGCAGTTACGGCGACACAGTAAATTCACCCCTCCACTTT
CASSYGDTVNSPLHF
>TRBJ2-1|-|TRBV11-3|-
TGTGCCAGCAGCTTAGTTAGTTACAATGAGCAGTTCTTC
CASSLVSYNEQFF
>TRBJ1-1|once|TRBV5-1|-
TGCGCCAGCAGCTCGGAGGGGGGAGGGACTGAAGCTTTCTTT
CASSSEGGGTEAFF
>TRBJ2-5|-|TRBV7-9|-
TGTGCCAGCAGCCCTAGTGGTTCGGCTCAAGAGACCCAGTACTTC
CASSPSGSAQETQYF
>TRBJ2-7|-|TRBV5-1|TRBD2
TGCGCCAGCAGCGTTAGCGGGGGGGCCCACGAGCAGTACTTC
CASSVSGGAHEQYF
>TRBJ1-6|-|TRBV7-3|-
TGTGCCAGCAGCTTAACCGGGGTGGGATCACCCCTCCACTTT
CASSLTGVGSPLHF
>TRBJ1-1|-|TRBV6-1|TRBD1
TGTGCCAGCAGTGACGACCGACAGGGGGACACTGAAGCTTTCTTT
CASSDDRQGDTEAFF
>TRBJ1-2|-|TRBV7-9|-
TGTGCCAGCAGCTTAGCTGGCAGTAACTATGGCTACACCTTC
CASSLAGSNYGYTF
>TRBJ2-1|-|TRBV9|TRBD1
TGTGCCAGCAGCGTATCCCCTGTGACAGGGGGGTACAATGAGCAGTTCTTC
CASSVSPVTGGYNEQFF
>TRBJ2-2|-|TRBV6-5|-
TGTGCCAGCAGTTATGAGGAGATGACCGGGGAGCTGTTTTTT
CASSYEEMTGELFF
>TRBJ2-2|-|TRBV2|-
TGTGCCAGCAGTGGCGACACCGGGGAGCTGTTTTTT
CASSGDTGELFF
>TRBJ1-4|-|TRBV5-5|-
TGTGCCAGCAGCTCGGGGGGGCCAGCAACTAATGAAAAACTGTTTTTT
CASSSGGPATNEKLFF
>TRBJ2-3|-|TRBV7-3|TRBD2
TGTGCCAGCAGCTCTAGCGGGGGGTACACAGATACGCAGTATTTT
CASSSSGGYTDTQYF
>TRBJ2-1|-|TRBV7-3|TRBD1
TGTGCCAGCAGCCCAACACGGACAGGGGGGAATGAGCAGTTCTTC
CASSPTRTGGNEQFF
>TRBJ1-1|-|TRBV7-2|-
TGTGCCAGCAGCACCGACAGGAACACTGAAGCTTTCTTT
CASSTDRNTEAFF
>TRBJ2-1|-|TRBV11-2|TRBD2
TGTGCCAGCAGATCCCTAGCGGGCGTACACAATGAGCAGTTCTTC
CASRSLAGVHNEQFF
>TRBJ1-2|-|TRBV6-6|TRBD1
TGTGCCAGCAGTCAAGGGGACAGGGCAAGTGGCTACACCTTC
CASSQGDRASGYTF
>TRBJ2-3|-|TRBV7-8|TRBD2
TGTGCCAGCAGCACCCGGCCCTTCGGGGGGGCAGATACGCAGTATTTT
CASSTRPFGGADTQYF
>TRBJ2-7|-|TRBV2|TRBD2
TGTGCCAGCAGTTACAGCGGGGTTCGATACGAGCAGTACTTC
CASSYSGVRYEQYF
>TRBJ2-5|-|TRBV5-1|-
TGCGCCAGCAGCTTGGTTTTCGGGGTCAGGGAGACCCAGTACTTC
CASSLVFGVRETQYF
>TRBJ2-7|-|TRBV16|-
TGTGCCAGCAGCCAACAGGTCTACGAGCAGTACTTC
CASSQQVYEQYF
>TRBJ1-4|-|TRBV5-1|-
TGCGCCAGCAGCTTGGCGGGGGACGACCATGAAAAACTGTTTTTT
CASSLAGDDHEKLFF
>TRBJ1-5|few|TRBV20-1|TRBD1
TGCAGTGCCAGTTTAAACAGGGGGCAGGGTCAGCCCCAGCATTTT
CSASLNRGQGQPQHF
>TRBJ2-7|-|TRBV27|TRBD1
TGTGCCAGCAGTTCGAGACAGGGGCCCCTTGGTTTTTACGAGCAGTACTTC
CASSSRQGPLGFYEQYF
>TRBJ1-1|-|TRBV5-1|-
TGCGCCAGCAGCCGACAACCCCGAGAGACTGAAGCTTTCTTT
CASSRQPRETEAFF
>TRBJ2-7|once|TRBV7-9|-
TGTGCCAGCAGCATCATCGGAGGGCCCTACGAGCAGTACTTC
CASSIIGGPYEQYF
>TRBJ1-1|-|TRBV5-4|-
TGTGCCAGCAGTATAGAGCGTGTTAACACTGAAGCTTTCTTT
CASSIERVNTEAFF
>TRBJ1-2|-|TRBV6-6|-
TGTGCCAGCACCCGCCAAGGAGCTAACTATGGCTACACCTTC
CASTRQGANYGYTF
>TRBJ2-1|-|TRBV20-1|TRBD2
TGCAGTGCTTGGGGGGGGAATGAGCAGTTCTTC
CSAWGGNEQFF
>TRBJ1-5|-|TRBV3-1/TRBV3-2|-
TGTGCCAGCAGCCAAAATCCGCAGGGCAATCAGCCCCAGCATTTT
CASSQNPQGNQPQHF
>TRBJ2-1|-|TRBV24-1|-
TGTGCCACCAGTGAAGGCGGAGGAGGGTCCTACAATGAGCAGTTCTTC
CATSEGGGGSYNEQFF
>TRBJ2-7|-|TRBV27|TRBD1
TGTGCCAGCAGTATGGTGACAGGGGGGGCAGAGGAGCAGTACTTC
CASSMVTGGAEEQYF
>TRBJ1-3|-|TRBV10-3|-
TGTGCCATCAGTGTACAGGGTACTGGAAACACCATATATTTT
CAISVQGTGNTIYF
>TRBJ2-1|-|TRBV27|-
TGTGCCAGCAGTTTAATCCGCCGTCGGGGTGAGCAGTTCTTC
CASSLIRRRGEQFF
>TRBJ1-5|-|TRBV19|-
TGTGCCAGTAGTATAGATACCAGATACGGGAATCAGCCCCAGCATTTT
CASSIDTRYGNQPQHF
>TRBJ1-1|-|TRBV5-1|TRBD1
TGCGCCAGCAGCTTGCGATCAGGGGGAAAGACTGAAGCTTTCTTT
CASSLRSGGKTEAFF
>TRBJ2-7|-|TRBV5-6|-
TGTGCCAGCAGCTCGAGCCGGTACGAGCAGTACTTC
CASSSSRYEQYF
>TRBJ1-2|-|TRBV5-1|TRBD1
TGCGCCAGCAGCCCGACAGGGGCCAACTATGGCTACACCTTC
CASSPTGANYGYTF
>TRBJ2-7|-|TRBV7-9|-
TGTGCCAGCAGCTTAGAGTCGGGAGATTACGAGCAGTACTTC
CASSLESGDYEQYF
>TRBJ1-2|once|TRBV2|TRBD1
TGTGCCAGCAGTCCACAGGGGGCCCTCGGCTACACCTTC
CASSPQGALGYTF